Below are 14 T cell receptor beta chains sequenced from a single sample in a study of human T cells and chemical hapten exposure. Sample time point: pre-sensitization, week 0. Treatment defined: therapeutic diphenylcyclopropenone sensitization with weekly scalp DPC. One entry per CDR3 protein results from TCRdb running MiXCR on the RACE reads. Among around 100,000 distinct CDR3 sequences, less than 14% were seen once, and the ten largest hold about 3%. Sequencing used whole blood, obtained in connection with sensitization to the hapten diphenylcyclopropenone (DPC). The receptors derive from an older woman with alopecia areata. Some clones in this sample may be carry-over from other donors' samples.

This clonotype was counted ten times or more. This chain uses TRBV11-2 with TRBJ1-4, with D perhaps TRBD1 (5 bases). V dropped 6 bases and J dropped 8 bases, with 25 bases sitting between them. Germline assignment: CDR1 SGHAT and CDR2 FQNNGV. CDR3 length equals 17 residues. This chain's CDR3 is CASRNWGITGKAEKLFF. For the CDR3, the DNA is TGTGCCAGCAGAAACTGGGGGATAACGGGGAAGGCGGAAAAACTGTTTTTT.

Details on this clonotype: This CDR3 fails to terminate in the conserved phenylalanine or tryptophan, so it likely reflects a read error. This chain connects TRBV7-8 to TRBJ2-5; 8 bases map to TRBD2. Looked up from germline, CDR1 is SGHVS and CDR2 is FQNEAQ. V dropped 0 bases and J dropped 2; count of bases not matched to a gene: 8. The CDR3 is 17 residues long. This CDR3 reads CASSLARIAGQQETQYS. The DNA for the CDR3 is TGTGCCAGCAGCTTAGCGCGGATAGCGGGGCAACAAGAGACCCAGTACTCC.

This clonotype was counted at least ten times. V and J are TRBV7-8 and TRBJ1-2, with D perhaps matching TRBD1 (5 bases). V lost 1 base to trimming and J lost 0 bases, with 9 bases between them. Germline values: CDR1 SGHVS, CDR2 FQNEAQ. The length of the CDR3 is 15 residues. CDR3 protein: CASSLDWGPNYGYTF. The DNA of the CDR3 is TGTGCCAGCAGCTTAGACTGGGGACCTAACTATGGCTACACCTTC.

This clonotype was seen a few times. This chain joins TRBV6-6 and TRBJ1-1; D gene ambiguous. Germline CDR1 is MNHNY and CDR2 is SVGAGI (reference sequence). The CDR3 totals 13 residues. V was trimmed by 7 bases and J by 0 bases, leaving 9 bases between them. The CDR3 region is CASKRGMNTEAFF. CDR3 in DNA: TGTGCCAGCAAAAGAGGAATGAACACTGAAGCTTTCTTT.

The sample holds a few counts of this clonotype. This sequence joins TRBV11-2 and TRBJ2-7, with TRBD2 matching over 9 bases. Germline V gives CDR1 SGHAT, CDR2 FQNNGV. The trim removed 4 bases at V and 2 bases at J, leaving 3 bases unmatched. The CDR3 has 14 amino acids. This CDR3 reads CASSSLAGPYEQYF. DNA for the CDR3: TGTGCCAGCAGCTCCCTAGCGGGGCCCTACGAGCAGTACTTC.

This clonotype occurred a few times. The chain is built from TRBV7-9 and TRBJ1-1; TRBD1 agrees at 7 bases. The V gene's germline CDR1 is SEHNR and CDR2 FQNEAQ (reference sequence). The trim removed 5 bases at V and 3 bases at J, leaving 6 bases unmatched. This CDR3 comprises 14 residues. The DNA of the CDR3 is TGTGCCAGCAGCCACTGGGACAGAGACACTGAAGCTTTCTTT. It specifies CASSHWDRDTEAFF.

This clonotype was found a few times. The V and J genes are TRBV7-9 and TRBJ2-1, with a possible D match to TRBD1 (6 bases). Trimming cost V 3 bases and J 7 bases, with 16 bases left between them. CDR1 is SEHNR, CDR2 FQNEAQ, per germline (reference sequence). The CDR3 is 15 residues long. CDR3 sequence: CASSFVPDRLNEQFF. The CDR3 DNA sequence: TGTGCCAGCAGCTTCGTCCCGGACAGACTAAATGAGCAGTTCTTC.

This clonotype was seen many times. The chain joins TRBV20-1 to TRBJ2-3, with D unclear. Per germline, CDR1 DFQATT and CDR2 SNEGSKA (reference sequence). V shed 1 base and J shed 0 bases, with 5 bases lying between them. The CDR3 length is 13 residues. CDR3 in DNA: TGCAGTGCTAGAGTGTCGAGCACAGATACGCAGTATTTT. Residues: CSARVSSTDTQYF.

This clonotype was detected many times. The chain recombines TRBV7-2 with TRBJ2-1; D is unclear. The CDR3 runs to 16 residues. Germline V gene data show CDR1 as SGHTA and CDR2 as FQGNSA. V was pared by 1 base and J by 2 bases, with 12 bases between. Here the CDR3 reads CASSLVRDPPYNEQFF. CDR3 sequence (DNA): TGTGCCAGCAGCTTAGTTAGGGATCCTCCCTACAATGAGCAGTTCTTC.

The genes are TRBV4-1 and TRBJ1-1, with D possibly being TRBD1 (5 bases). V lost 2 bases and J 3 bases, leaving 10 bases between the germline ends. Germline V CDR1 and CDR2: MGHRA, YSYEKL. CDR3 size: 14 residues. The CDR3 here is CASSQSTGDTEAFF. The CDR3 bases are TGCGCCAGCAGCCAATCCACAGGAGACACTGAAGCTTTCTTT.

This clonotype was seen only a few times. The chain links TRBV7-2 to TRBJ2-5, with 15 positions matching TRBD2. Germline assignment: CDR1 SGHTA and CDR2 FQGNSA. V shed 4 bases, J shed 7 bases, and the junction held 4 bases outside the gene matches. The CDR3 runs 15 residues. The CDR3, as DNA: TGTGCCAGCAGCTCCCGGACTAGCGGGGGGGCGACCCAGTACTTC. This translates into CASSSRTSGGATQYF. Based on the CDR3 plus reference TRBV7-2 and TRBJ2-5, the full variable domain is GAGVSQSPSNKVTEKGKDVELRCDPISGHTALYWYRQSLGQGLEFLIYFQGNSAPDKSGLPSDRFSAERTGGSVSTLTIQRTQQEDSAVYLCASSSRTSGGATQYFGPGTRLLVL.

This clonotype was found a few times. The V call is TRBV18, the J call TRBJ2-1; D tentatively fits TRBD1 or TRBD2 (5 bases each). Trimming shortened V by 6 bases and J by 7 bases, and 19 bases separated the two germline ends. Germline CDR1 and CDR2: KGHSH and LQKENI. The CDR3 extends over 15 amino acids. The CDR3 DNA reads TGTGCCAGCTCCCAAACCGGGACCGCTTTGAATGAGCAGTTCTTC. Amino acids: CASSQTGTALNEQFF.

This clonotype occurred many times. CDR3 in amino acids: CASSQDRGAAVSGEQFF. The CDR3 DNA is TGCGCCAGCAGCCAAGACAGGGGGGCGGCCGTATCGGGAGAGCAGTTCTTC. This chain links TRBV4-1 with TRBJ2-1; D might be TRBD1 (7 bases). CDR3 length equals 17 residues. V was shortened by 0 bases and J by 10 bases, with 22 bases between the two germline ends. Germline CDR1 reads MGHRA; CDR2 reads YSYEKL.

CDR3 nucleotide sequence: TGTGCCAGCTCAATGGACAGGGCCTATGGCTACACCTTC. This encodes CASSMDRAYGYTF. J is TRBJ1-2 and V is TRBV18; TRBD1 aligns across 8 bases. V shed 5 bases, J shed 4 bases, and the junction held 3 bases outside the gene matches. Germline V CDR1 and CDR2: KGHSH, LQKENI. CDR3 length: 13 residues.